The 16 T cell receptor beta chains in this list originate from one sample, sequenced in a study of shared clonotypes between healthy human individuals. Assay: immunoSEQ multiplex PCR; the TCRdb copy retains only in-frame clones and omits some. The sample includes roughly 2.5 million clones, just over 90% seen only once; the top ten take over 0.12%. The sample taken for sequencing was naive CD4+ T cells sorted from blood. Stated subset: CD45RA+ positively selected. The receptor set was obtained from a young man in good health.

The V call is TRBV5-4, the J call TRBJ2-7; D gene unclear. Per the germline V gene, CDR1 is SGHNT and CDR2 is YYREEE (reference sequence). The CDR3 totals 16 residues. Trimming took off 0 bases at V and 1 base at J, with 14 bases between the two ends. CDR3 DNA: TGTGCCAGCAGCTTGGGAGGAGCAGGTGTGTCCTACGAGCAGTACTTC. It codes for CASSLGGAGVSYEQYF. The whole variable domain, remainder taken from reference TRBV5-4 and TRBJ2-7, is ETGVTQSPTHLIKTRGQQVTLRCSSQSGHNTVSWYQQALGQGPQFIFQYYREEENGRGNFPPRFSGLQFPNYSSELNVNALELDDSALYLCASSLGGAGVSYEQYFGPGTRLTVT.

The chain joins TRBV6-5 to TRBJ2-5; TRBD2 agrees at 7 bases. After removal of 6 bases from V and 5 bases from J, the junction contained 9 bases not matched to a gene. The germline V gene encodes CDR1 MNHEY and CDR2 SVGAGI. The CDR3 length is 14 residues. In DNA form, the CDR3 reads TGTGCCAGCAGCCGCCCTTGGGAGGGCGAGACCCAGTACTTC. Protein product: CASSRPWEGETQYF.

The chain employs TRBV5-1 and TRBJ1-1, with D possibly matching TRBD1 (6 bases). Germline V gene data show CDR1 as SGHRS and CDR2 as YFSETQ. The V gene lost 4 bases and the J gene lost 1 base, with 17 bases spanning the gap. This CDR3 is built from 16 residues. CDR3 amino acids: CASSDNRARGNTEAFF. CDR3 nucleotide sequence: TGCGCCAGCAGCGATAACAGGGCGCGAGGGAACACTGAAGCTTTCTTT.

The V call is TRBV5-1, the J call TRBJ1-5; the D is unclear. CDR1 is SGHRS, CDR2 YFSETQ, per germline. The CDR3 consists of 14 residues. Trimming removed 0 bases at V and 7 bases at J, with 11 bases between. The CDR3 sequence: CASSLALNSQPQHF. DNA of the CDR3: TGCGCCAGCAGCTTGGCCTTGAACTCCCAGCCCCAGCATTTT. The complete variable domain, with remaining parts taken from reference TRBV5-1 and TRBJ1-5, reads KAGVTQTPRYLIKTRGQQVTLSCSPISGHRSVSWYQQTPGQGLQFLFEYFSETQRNKGNFPGRFSGRQFSNSRSEMNVSTLELGDSALYLCASSLALNSQPQHFGDGTRLSIL.

The chain uses TRBV6-5 and TRBJ2-7; 10 bases map to TRBD1. The V gene end was trimmed by 0 bases and the J gene end by 4 bases; junction bases not matched to a gene: 6. This CDR3 spans 16 amino acids. CDR1 is MNHEY, CDR2 SVGAGI, per germline. The CDR3 coding sequence is TGTGCCAGCAGTTACTCCCGACAGGGGGCTCTGTACGAGCAGTACTTC. Translated: CASSYSRQGALYEQYF.

The rearrangement uses TRBV5-5 and TRBJ1-4; D is unresolved. Trimming pared 1 base from V and 0 bases from J, leaving 10 bases between. This CDR3 comprises 16 residues. The germline V gene has CDR1 SGHKS and CDR2 YYEKEE (reference sequence). The CDR3 region has the DNA TGTGCCAGCAGCTTGTTAGGGCGTGCAACTAATGAAAAACTGTTTTTT. It specifies CASSLLGRATNEKLFF. Full variable domain (missing parts from reference TRBV5-5 and TRBJ1-4): DAGVTQSPTHLIKTRGQQVTLRCSPISGHKSVSWYQQVLGQGPQFIFQYYEKEERGRGNFPDRFSARQFPNYSSELNVNALLLGDSALYLCASSLLGRATNEKLFFGSGTQLSVL.

V usage is TRBV2 and J usage is TRBJ2-7; no definite D call. Germline assignment: CDR1 SNHLY and CDR2 FYNNEI. Trimming took 5 bases from V and 1 from J, leaving 12 bases between them. The CDR3 consists of 14 residues. The CDR3 sequence: CASSLGPPSYEQYF. In DNA form, the CDR3 reads TGTGCCAGCAGTCTAGGACCGCCGTCCTACGAGCAGTACTTC.

This sequence joins TRBV27 and TRBJ2-1; maybe TRBD2 (5 bases). This CDR3 comprises 14 residues. Germline V lookup: CDR1 MNHEY, CDR2 SMNVEV (reference sequence). Trimming stripped 5 bases from V and 3 bases from J, with 11 bases between. The CDR3, as DNA: TGTGCCAGCAGTGCCCAGACTATCTACAATGAGCAGTTCTTC. Translation: CASSAQTIYNEQFF.

This chain uses TRBV5-4 with TRBJ2-5, with 9 bases fitting TRBD1. The germline CDR1 and CDR2 sequences are SGHNT and YYREEE (reference sequence). J was trimmed by 3 bases and V by 3 bases; bases with no gene match: 6. This CDR3 comprises 15 residues. The chain's CDR3 is CASSSLGTGKETQYF. CDR3 sequence (DNA): TGTGCCAGCAGCTCACTCGGGACAGGGAAAGAGACCCAGTACTTC.

Of note for this clone: Additional DNA sequences in this sample encode the identical CDR3. The chain couples TRBV5-1 to TRBJ2-1, with D maybe TRBD2 (5 bases). The CDR3 spans 15 residues. Germline V gene data show CDR1 as SGHRS and CDR2 as YFSETQ. The germline V and J ends were trimmed by 1 base and 0 bases, with 8 bases remaining between them. CDR3 sequence (DNA): TGCGCCAGCAGCTTGCAAGGGAGCTCCTACAATGAGCAGTTCTTC. This translates into CASSLQGSSYNEQFF.

This clone was seen once. The rearrangement uses TRBV9 and TRBJ2-1, with 12 nucleotides matching TRBD2. The CDR3 is 16 amino acids. V lost 8 bases to trimming and J lost 7 bases; unmatched junction nucleotides: 13. Germline CDR1 reads SGDLS; CDR2 reads YYNGEE. The CDR3 nucleotides are TGTGCCAGTAGTCAACCGGGACTAGCGGGTTATAATGAGCAGTTCTTC. Translation: CASSQPGLAGYNEQFF. Using reference TRBV9 and TRBJ2-1 for the parts outside the CDR3, the full variable domain is DSGVTQTPKHLITATGQRVTLRCSPRSGDLSVYWYQQSLDQGLQFLIQYYNGEERAKGNILERFSAQQFPDLHSELNLSSLELGDSALYFCASSQPGLAGYNEQFFGPGTRLTVL.

The genes are TRBV2 and TRBJ2-2, with 9 bases that match TRBD2. V was pared by 6 bases and J by 3 bases, with 8 bases of the junction left unmatched. The CDR3 is made up of 16 amino acids. Germline CDR1 reads SNHLY; CDR2 reads FYNNEI. The chain's CDR3 is CASRAAGGLHTGELFF. CDR3 bases: TGTGCCAGCAGAGCGGCGGGGGGGCTCCACACCGGGGAGCTGTTTTTT.

Notes on this clone: The sample has other DNA sequences that encode this CDR3 too. The CDR3 DNA sequence: TGTGCCAGCAGTTATGGGGGATGGGAGACCCAGTACTTC. It is translated as CASSYGGWETQYF. The chain combines TRBV6-6 with TRBJ2-5; the D call may be TRBD1 or TRBD2 (5 bases each). V dropped 3 bases and J dropped 5 bases, with 10 bases sitting between them. There are 13 residues in the CDR3. Germline CDR1 reads MNHNY; CDR2 reads SVGAGI (reference sequence).

In this sample, this clone turned up once. J is TRBJ2-1 and V is TRBV6-1; TRBD1 is a possible D gene (6 bases). The V gene's germline CDR1 is MNHNS and CDR2 SASEGT. The CDR3 has 13 residues. The V end was cut by 6 bases, the J end by 4 bases, with 10 bases between. The CDR3 sequence is CASRTTGYNEQFF. CDR3 nucleotides: TGTGCCAGCAGGACCACAGGGTACAATGAGCAGTTCTTC.

This clone has more than one count but fewer than ten. Additional DNA sequences in this sample encode the identical CDR3. The V call is TRBV5-6, the J call TRBJ1-1; 9 bases agree with TRBD1. After removal of 0 bases from V and 0 bases from J, the junction contained 0 bases not matched to a gene. This CDR3 contains 15 residues. The germline gives CDR1 SGHDT, CDR2 YYEEEE. CDR3 protein: CASSLGTGVNTEAFF. The CDR3 nucleotides are TGTGCCAGCAGCTTGGGGACAGGGGTGAACACTGAAGCTTTCTTT.

The chain links TRBV6-6 to TRBJ2-5, with D unclear. V lost 6 bases and J 1 base, leaving 12 bases between the germline ends. Germline V lookup: CDR1 MNHNY, CDR2 SVGAGI (reference sequence). CDR3 length: 14 amino acids. DNA for the CDR3: TGTGCCAGCAGACGGCTGCAACCCCAAGAGACCCAGTACTTC. Encoded protein: CASRRLQPQETQYF.